This TCR beta chain was identified in a study of T cell repertoires in cytomegalovirus infection. Study at large: Public TCR beta signatures marked donors with CMV infection and the matching HLA.

Points on this clonotype: What it recognizes is unknown.

Germline-derived CDR1 and CDR2 are SGHVS and FNYEAQ. Trimming at V came to 5 bases and at J to 10 bases, leaving 5 bases not matched to a gene. CDR3 length: 14 residues. The study's findings and limits: There were HLA-C-restricted CMV-specific TCR beta clonotypes dominating the ex vivo response.

TCRdb used MiXCR to reprocess the reads, holding one entry per CDR3 protein. The table lists around 230,000 distinct CDR3 sequences, roughly 34% of them singletons. The sequences come from CD8+ T cells from cultured PBMCs, collected from culture after CMV antigen stimulation. The TCR originated in a human donor in good health (CMV status not recorded). Some clones in this sample may be carry-over from other donors' samples. V gene TRBV7-6 combines with J gene TRBJ1-6, with TRBD1 identical over 10 bases. CDR3 region: CASSPDRGLSPLHF. CDR3 nucleotides: TGTGCCAGCAGCCCCGACAGGGGGCTGTCACCCCTCCACTTT.